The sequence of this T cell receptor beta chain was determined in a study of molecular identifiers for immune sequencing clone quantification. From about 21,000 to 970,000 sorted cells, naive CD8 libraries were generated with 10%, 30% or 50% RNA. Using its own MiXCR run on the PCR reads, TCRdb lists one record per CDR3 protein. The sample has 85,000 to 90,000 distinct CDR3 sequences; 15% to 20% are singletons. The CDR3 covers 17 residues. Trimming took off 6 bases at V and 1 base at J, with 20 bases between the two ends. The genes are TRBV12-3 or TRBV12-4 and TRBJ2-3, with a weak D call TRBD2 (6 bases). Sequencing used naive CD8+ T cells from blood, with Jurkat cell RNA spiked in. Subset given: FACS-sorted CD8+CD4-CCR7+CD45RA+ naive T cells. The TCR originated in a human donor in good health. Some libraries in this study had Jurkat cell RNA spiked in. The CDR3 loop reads CASSPQVGGKGTDTQYF. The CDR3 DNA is TGTGCCAGCAGCCCTCAGGTCGGGGGAAAGGGCACAGATACGCAGTATTTT.